The clone carrying this TCR beta chain was observed a single time. Trimming cost V 0 bases and J 6 bases, with 12 bases left between them. This CDR3 contains 15 residues. The germline V gene has CDR1 SGDLS and CDR2 YYNGEE. Method: immunoSEQ multiplex PCR; TCRdb's copy keeps in-frame clones and lacks some. The data contain 1.4 million or so clones, approximately 98.5% of them singletons. The sample originates from a study of shared clonotypes between healthy human individuals. The clonotype originates from a man in his thirties or forties in good health. The sample taken for sequencing was naive CD4+ T cells sorted from blood. As for subset: CD45RA+ positively selected. This sequence joins TRBV9 and TRBJ2-2; D is perhaps TRBD2 (6 bases). CDR3 sequence (DNA): TGTGCCAGCAGCGTAGAGGGAGGTCGGGCCGGGGAGCTGTTTTTT. Protein product: CASSVEGGRAGELFF. Filled out from reference TRBV9 and TRBJ2-2, the complete variable domain reads DSGVTQTPKHLITATGQRVTLRCSPRSGDLSVYWYQQSLDQGLQFLIQYYNGEERAKGNILERFSAQQFPDLHSELNLSSLELGDSALYFCASSVEGGRAGELFFGEGSRLTVL.